Listed below are T cell receptor beta chains from one sample, sequenced in a study of T cell repertoires in ileal Crohn's disease. The method was immunoSEQ multiplex PCR; TCRdb's version includes in-frame clones alone and lacks a portion of them. The table has around 7,800 clones, more than 65% seen once; the top ten hold roughly 10%. Material for sequencing was ileal tissue. The receptors originated from an adult with Crohn's disease. Both conserved end residues are part of each CDR3. The D gene is left open where the match is weak. Rows may omit the clone size; those that give it use once, few, many or a size class.

- TRBJ1-1 - TRBV7-3 TGTGCCAGCAGCTTCCCAGGAAATAGGGGATGGGACACTGAAGCTTTCTTT CASSFPGNRGWDTEAFF
- TRBJ2-2 - TRBV19 TGTGCCAGTAGTATGGGAGTAAGGGACACCGGGGAGCTGTTTTTT CASSMGVRDTGELFF
- TRBJ2-7 few TRBV6-5 TGTGCCAGCAGTTACTCGGGGGGAGCGAACGAGCAGTACTTC CASSYSGGANEQYF
TRBD1 TRBJ2-5 - TRBV30 TGTGCCGGGGATCAGGGGGCCCAAGAGACCCAGTACTTC CAGDQGAQETQYF
- TRBJ2-7 - TRBV6-5 TGTGCCAGCAGTTCCGCCAGGCCCTACGAGCAGTACTTC CASSSARPYEQYF
TRBD2 TRBJ2-4 - TRBV11-2 TGTGCCAGCAGCTTAGATGGGGCTAGCGGAAACATTCAGTACTTC CASSLDGASGNIQYF
TRBD2 TRBJ2-7 - TRBV13 TGTGCCAGCAGCGTCCCTTCTGGCGGGAGGGCCCACGAGCAGTACTTC CASSVPSGGRAHEQYF
- TRBJ2-7 once TRBV5-1 TGCGCCAGCAGCTTGGACAGGGTCGTTCGCGAGCAGTACTTC CASSLDRVVREQYF
TRBD1 TRBJ2-2 - TRBV4-1 TGCGCCAGCAGCCTACTGACAGGGGAGTTGACCGGGGAGCTGTTTTTT CASSLLTGELTGELFF
TRBD1 TRBJ2-7 - TRBV23-1 TGCGCCAGCCGTCGGACAGGCAGCTCCTACGAGCAGTACTTC CASRRTGSSYEQYF
TRBD2 TRBJ2-7 - TRBV7-2 TGTGCCAGCAGCTCTAGCGGGAGGGCGGCCTACGAGCAGTACTTC CASSSSGRAAYEQYF
- TRBJ2-7 - TRBV7-3 TGTGCCAGCAGCCCGCAGGCGTCCGAGCAGTACTTC CASSPQASEQYF
- TRBJ2-7 - TRBV7-8 TGTGCCAGCAGCCGGACGGAGGGGCTCGAGCAGTACTTC CASSRTEGLEQYF
TRBD1 TRBJ2-7 few TRBV9 TGTGCCAGCAGCGCGACCGGGACAGGGCACTACGAGCAGTACTTC CASSATGTGHYEQYF
- TRBJ1-4 few TRBV6-6 TGTGCCAGCAGAGACGGGGGGACTAATGAAAAACTGTTTTTT CASRDGGTNEKLFF
- TRBJ1-2 once TRBV6-5 TGTGCCAGCAGTGAAGCCGTAACCTATGGCTACACCTTC CASSEAVTYGYTF
- TRBJ2-6 - TRBV4-3 TGCGCCAGCAGCCAAGAATTAGCTGGGGCCAACGTCCTGACTTTC CASSQELAGANVLTF
TRBD1 TRBJ2-7 - TRBV2 TGTGCCAGTCTTGGACAGGGCACCTACGAGCAGTACTTC CASLGQGTYEQYF
- TRBJ1-5 few TRBV27 TGTGCCACCCCGACTTACCGTGGTCAGCCCCAGCATTTT CATPTYRGQPQHF
TRBD2 TRBJ2-7 - TRBV6-6 TGTGCCAGCAGCCTACTAGCGGGAAGGACGTACGAGCAGTACTTC CASSLLAGRTYEQYF
TRBD2 TRBJ2-5 - TRBV5-4 TGTGCCAGCAGCCCTGGGGGAGGGAGGCAAGAGACCCAGTACTTC CASSPGGGRQETQYF
TRBD2 TRBJ2-7 - TRBV2 TGTGCCAGCAGCCTAGCGGGATTTACCTACGAGCAGTACTTC CASSLAGFTYEQYF
- TRBJ1-1 few TRBV6-5 TGTGCCAGCAGTTCAGCGGGGGGCAACACTGAAGCTTTCTTT CASSSAGGNTEAFF
TRBD1 TRBJ1-2 few TRBV30 TGTGCCTCCACACAGGGGCGATCTTATGGCTACACCTTC CASTQGRSYGYTF
- TRBJ2-4 - TRBV28 TGTGCCAGCAGTTCACTAGAGATCCGGGCCAAAAACATTCAGTACTTC CASSSLEIRAKNIQYF
- TRBJ1-5 - TRBV5-6 TGTGCCAGCAGCTTGAGCGGCGGCAATCAGCCCCAGCATTTT CASSLSGGNQPQHF
TRBD1 TRBJ2-5 - TRBV19 TGTGCCAGCCAGGACAGGGGGCAAGAGACCCAGTACTTC CASQDRGQETQYF
TRBD2 TRBJ2-1 - TRBV5-1 TGCGCCAGCAGCTTGTTGCCGGGAGGGCCTACGTTGGCTGAGCAGTTCTTC CASSLLPGGPTLAEQFF
TRBD1 TRBJ2-2 - TRBV6-4 TGTGCCAGCAGCGGACAGGAGAACACCGGGGAGCTGTTTTTT CASSGQENTGELFF